This record looks at one T cell receptor beta chain sequence and its context. This clonotype has only a few counts. The antigen it recognizes is unknown. No clone much larger than this one lies a single base away; base qualities are absent. This record belongs to a study of blood T cells in healthy people across ages (dated by TCRdb to between 2015 and 2016). Study-wide context: In model experiments, template switching captured about one uniquely barcoded TCR beta cDNA molecule for every two T cells. The study measured age-related changes in TCR beta repertoire diversity using deep sequencing normalized with unique cDNA molecular identifiers. The donors were divided into four age groups: young (average around 15 years), middle-aged (approximately 41), aged (approximately 62) and long-lived (82). To avoid experimental bias, donors of different ages were distributed randomly across sequencing lanes. Using the same blood draw, the study looked at two additional independent replicas of 1 million unique cDNA reads for two donors, one aged 18 to 30 and the other aged 80 or older.

Libraries were prepared through 5' RACE. The listed sequencing device is Illumina HiSeq 2500. The second PCR ran for roughly 7 to 11 cycles and used a J-beta primer mix along with a sample-barcoded 5' primer. A template-switch 5' adaptor carrying 12 random nucleotides introduced a unique molecular identifier onto each TCR beta cDNA molecule. Each sample yielded at least 2.5 million CDR3-containing paired-end reads. The Mint cDNA synthesis kit, primed by a TRBC-specific oligonucleotide, was used to synthesize first-strand cDNA from all RNA. Following uracil-DNA glycosylase treatment, a first 18-cycle PCR with universal primers M1SS and BC2_uni_R was performed on all cDNA. The authors' pipeline ran thus. For normalization, 1 million high-quality reads, each with a distinct molecular identifier, were randomly selected from each sample. Reads with shared molecular identifiers were discarded instead of being binned into consensus sequences. CDR3 identification, clonotype clustering and error correction used MiTCR with a Q25 quality threshold and the strictest error-elimination algorithm. A nonparametric unseen species model with Euler transformation was used to estimate a lower bound on total TCR beta diversity. The public reads were reprocessed in TCRdb via fastp at Q25 and MiXCR, keeping in-frame beta chains. Each entry merges the rows of one CDR3 protein and shows their most common DNA and genes. These V and J calls rely on TCRdb rather than the paper's analysis. This sample holds around 1,600,000 distinct CDR3 sequences; about 42% were observed only once. The ten largest clones take up over 3.5% of the sample.

Donors were roughly 40 systemically healthy Caucasian individuals from Russia aged roughly 6 to 90 years. Each donor gave roughly 9 milliliters of peripheral blood, drawn into EDTA-treated Vacutainer tubes. Ficoll-Paque density-gradient centrifugation was used to isolate PBMCs, with at least 6 million per sample. Trizol reagent was used to extract total RNA from PBMCs, with at least 5.5 micrograms per sample. Naive CD45RAhigh/CD27high T cell percentages were measured by flow cytometry on a PBMC aliquot from every donor. Overall study results and their limits: Observed TCR beta diversity correlated strongly with the percentage of naive T cells measured by flow cytometry. The long-lived group showed more naive CD4+ T cells, fewer expanded clones and increased TCR diversity than the aged group, suggesting age selection. Estimates of total diversity from one million sequenced T cells were regarded as lower bounds and underestimates. Because profiling used bulk unsorted PBMCs, naive and antigen-experienced compartments could not be compared conclusively. As age increased, observed TCR beta diversity per million T cells dropped in a roughly linear way, and a significant reduction was already evident by age about 40. Because the CMV infection status of the donors was unknown, age-related changes in expanded clonotypes may potentially have been confounded.

V drops 6 bases and J drops 2 bases, leaving 19 bases in between. CDR1 and CDR2 (DFQATT, SNEGSKA) derive from the germline V gene (reference sequence). The CDR3 sequence holds 15 residues, the cysteine and phenylalanine included. Just the 45-base CDR3 DNA is kept, in frame starting at base 1. The chain is assembled from TRBV20-1 and TRBJ1-1; no D gene is confidently identified. The sample taken for sequencing was blood. This receptor was obtained from a woman aged 18-30 years in good health. The CDR3 here reads CSAKLNPGTNTEAFF. The DNA sequence follows: TGCAGTGCCAAGCTTAATCCGGGAACTAACACTGAAGCTTTCTTT.